Listed below are T cell receptor beta chains from one sample, sequenced in a study of T-cell memory formation after mild COVID-19. TCRdb recomputed calls from the 5' RACE reads with MiXCR, one row per CDR3 protein. The profile shows about 270,000 distinct CDR3 sequences, 15% to 20% of them singletons. The sequenced sample consisted of PBMCs or a T cell subset sorted from them (not recorded which). The receptor source for this set is a man between 18 and 35 years old who had mild COVID-19 (a few samples of this study predate the infection). Cell type and time point are not known. The CDR3 runs from the conserved cysteine through the conserved F or W. Each record gives: V gene, J gene, D gene, clone size, CDR3 protein, CDR3 DNA. A D gene is named only where the DNA matches it firmly. Size is omitted from some rows. Given values are once, few, many or a class for expanded clones.

TRBV6-5,TRBJ1-2,-,-,CASSSLQNYGYTF,TGTGCCAGCAGTTCACTACAGAACTATGGCTACACCTTC
TRBV11-2,TRBJ2-5,TRBD2,-,CASSRHSSGGVTQETQYF,TGTGCCAGCAGCCGGCACTCTAGCGGGGGGGTAACTCAAGAGACCCAGTACTTC
TRBV5-1,TRBJ2-7,TRBD1,few,CASSLGGTAYEQYF,TGCGCCAGCAGCTTGGGTGGGACAGCCTACGAGCAGTACTTC
TRBV7-9,TRBJ2-5,-,-,CASSFRRSPETQYF,TGTGCCAGCAGCTTCCGGCGGTCCCCAGAGACCCAGTACTTC
TRBV6-1,TRBJ1-2,-,few,CASSVQGEANYGYTF,TGTGCCAGCAGTGTCCAGGGTGAAGCTAACTATGGCTACACCTTC
TRBV7-3,TRBJ2-5,-,-,CASSLGSQTGPWETQYF,TGTGCCAGCAGCTTAGGGTCCCAAACGGGACCATGGGAGACCCAGTACTTC
TRBV4-1,TRBJ2-7,-,-,CASSQEVGNYEQYF,TGCGCCAGCAGCCAAGAGGTAGGGAATTACGAGCAGTACTTC
TRBV6-6,TRBJ2-2,-,-,CASSSRGGGLTGELFF,TGTGCCAGCAGCTCCCGGGGCGGGGGCCTGACCGGGGAGCTGTTTTTT
TRBV12-3/TRBV12-4,TRBJ2-3,-,few,CASTLMRITDTQYF,TGTGCCAGCACATTAATGAGGATCACAGATACGCAGTATTTT
TRBV5-6,TRBJ1-2,TRBD1,-,CASRRTGENYGYTF,TGTGCCAGCAGACGGACAGGGGAGAACTATGGCTACACCTTC
TRBV7-9,TRBJ2-2,TRBD2,-,CASSPGLAASTGELFF,TGTGCCAGCAGCCCCGGACTAGCGGCTTCCACCGGGGAGCTGTTTTTT
TRBV24-1,TRBJ2-1,-,-,CATRGGNEQFF,TGTGCCACCCGAGGGGGGAATGAGCAGTTCTTC
TRBV5-5,TRBJ1-5,-,few,CASSSGQVQPQHF,TGTGCCAGCAGCTCAGGGCAGGTTCAGCCCCAGCATTTT
TRBV11-2,TRBJ2-3,-,few,CASSPGGGLDTQYF,TGTGCCAGCAGCCCGGGCGGGGGCCTAGATACGCAGTATTTT
TRBV10-3,TRBJ2-7,TRBD2,many,CAISDWTSGGRSYEQYF,TGTGCCATCAGTGACTGGACTAGCGGGGGCCGCTCCTACGAGCAGTACTTC
TRBV24-1,TRBJ1-1,-,many,CATSEPGGTEAFF,TGTGCCACCAGTGAGCCAGGAGGGACTGAAGCTTTCTTT
TRBV4-3,TRBJ1-3,-,-,CASSQEWERGSGNTIYF,TGCGCCAGCAGCCAAGAATGGGAAAGGGGCTCTGGAAACACCATATATTTT
TRBV9,TRBJ1-1,TRBD1,-,CASSTTWTGMNTEAFF,TGTGCCAGCAGCACAACTTGGACAGGGATGAACACTGAAGCTTTCTTT
TRBV29-1,TRBJ1-2,TRBD1,few,CSVYTGGANGYTF,TGCAGCGTTTATACAGGGGGCGCGAATGGCTACACCTTC
TRBV28,TRBJ1-1,-,-,CASTTNTEAFF,TGTGCCAGCACTACGAACACTGAAGCTTTCTTT
TRBV6-5,TRBJ2-2,-,few,CASSYGSTGELFF,TGTGCCAGCAGTTACGGATCCACCGGGGAGCTGTTTTTT
TRBV28,TRBJ1-6,-,-,CASSPDLDSPLHF,TGTGCCAGCAGTCCCGATCTAGATTCACCCCTCCACTTT
TRBV7-9,TRBJ1-2,-,-,CASSRGPYGYTF,TGTGCCAGCAGCCGGGGGCCCTATGGCTACACCTTC
TRBV12-3/TRBV12-4,TRBJ2-7,TRBD1,-,CASSSTDRVEQYF,TGTGCCAGCAGTTCGACGGACAGGGTCGAGCAGTACTTC
TRBV6-2/TRBV6-3,TRBJ2-2,-,-,CASSRGPGVYTGELFF,TGTGCCAGCAGCCGGGGACCCGGGGTCTACACCGGGGAGCTGTTTTTT
TRBV4-1,TRBJ2-1,TRBD2,few,CASSQAGSGGNEQFF,TGCGCCAGCAGCCAAGCGGGTTCGGGGGGTAATGAGCAGTTCTTC
TRBV14,TRBJ1-2,-,-,CASSQDGGPTLYGYTF,TGTGCCAGCAGCCAAGATGGGGGTCCCACTTTGTATGGCTACACCTTC
TRBV7-2,TRBJ2-2,TRBD2,many,CASSLWAGVPNTGELFF,TGTGCCAGCAGCTTATGGGCGGGGGTTCCGAACACCGGGGAGCTGTTTTTT